The present entry profiles one T cell receptor (beta chain) with its context. The data stem from a study of early T cells in non-severe SARS-CoV-2 infection. Across the study: Unsorted whole blood bulk RNA was sequenced, with unpaired chains.

One entry per CDR3 protein, called by TCRdb with MiXCR from the 5' RACE reads. Among around 33,000 distinct CDR3 sequences listed, roughly 4.5% were seen once. The V and J ends lost 4 bases and 1 base, in that order; junction bases with no gene match: 4. The CDR3 sequence is 15 residues long. Looked up from germline, CDR1 is SGHRS and CDR2 is YFSETQ. The J gene is TRBJ2-3, the V gene TRBV5-1, with 9 bases that match TRBD1. This clonotype originated in an adult who was a healthcare worker with PCR-confirmed SARS-CoV-2 infection or an uninfected control (not recorded which). Input material: whole blood. DNA of the CDR3: TGCGCCAGCAGCCCCCGGGACAGGGGCACAGATACGCAGTATTTT. Its translation is CASSPRDRGTDTQYF.